This entry describes one T cell receptor beta chain. Authors' data handling: Estimation of nucleated cell counts relied on the amplification of reference gene primers. TCRdb's copy holds only in-frame clones and misses some; the assay was immunoSEQ multiplex PCR. The DNA was the basis for D and trimming; V, J and clone size are from that table. The data contain around 250,000 clones, around 83% of them singletons. The V and J ends lost 5 bases and 6 bases respectively, with 15 bases between them. Germline values: CDR1 MNHEY, CDR2 SVGEGT. This CDR3 is built from 14 residues. This sample stems from a study of blood T cell repertoires in COVID-19. Whole-study context: COVID-19 samples, acute and convalescent, were from the United States, Italy and Spain. PBMCs, B-cell-depleted T cells, or T cells provided the cDNA or gDNA that made up the material.

The sequence came from a man older than 75 with acute or convalescent COVID-19. The sample was peripheral blood. V and J are TRBV6-2 or TRBV6-3 and TRBJ2-3; D perhaps matches TRBD1 (6 bases). The CDR3 DNA reads as TGTGCCAGCAGTAAAAACAGGGTCGCGGATACGCAGTATTTT. Amino acids: CASSKNRVADTQYF.